This T cell receptor (beta chain) was observed in a study of post-analysis software for immune sequencing data. Overall study: As for disease course, relapsing-remitting, secondary progressive and progressive-relapsing multiple sclerosis were all included.

Unique molecular identifiers featured in each of the TCR beta cDNA libraries. When about 0.9 to 10 million T cells were used, they gave a few hundred thousand cDNA molecules. One entry per CDR3 protein, called by TCRdb with MiXCR from the PCR reads. This sample has roughly 600,000 distinct CDR3 sequences, with around 47% found just once. To note about this clonotype: Its target is unknown.

Whole-study results and caveats: Strong co-clustering by F measure was seen for same-batch samples. Controls had lower frequencies than patients of a few TRBV segments, which included TRBV5-6, TRBV5-1 and TRBV20-1. Versus controls, multiple sclerosis patients showed significantly lower diversity (normalized Chao1).

V lost 2 bases, J lost 4 bases, and 7 bases stayed unmatched. CDR1 ENHRY and CDR2 SYGVKD come from the germline V gene. CDR3 length: 15 residues. Sequenced sample: blood. The TCR sequence derives from a girl between 10 and 17 years old with multiple sclerosis. The V call is TRBV10-3, the J call TRBJ2-5, with 7 bases matching TRBD1. The CDR3 reads CAISERDRAPETQYF. The CDR3 bases are TGTGCCATCAGTGAGCGCGACAGGGCGCCAGAGACCCAGTACTTC.